The rows below give T cell receptor beta chains drawn from one sample of a study of neurological immune-mediated disorders. TCRdb reprocessed the 5' RACE reads via MiXCR and lists one record per CDR3 protein. The sample yields tens of thousands of distinct CDR3 sequences, roughly 2.5% seen once. Specimen: PBMCs. The receptors were sampled from a man aged 50 to 59 with multiple sclerosis. Each CDR3 is given with its conserved first and last residue. Each record gives: D gene, J gene, V gene, clone size, CDR3 DNA, CDR3 protein. A D gene is named only where the DNA matches it firmly. Size tells how often a clone was seen (once, few, many) or the class of an expanded clone, and some rows leave it out.

d_call: TRBD2; j_call: TRBJ2-7; v_call: TRBV5-1; clone_size: many; cdr3_nt: TGCGCCAGCAGCGGGGAGGGCCCCTACGAGCAGTACTTC; cdr3_aa: CASSGEGPYEQYF
d_call: TRBD1; j_call: TRBJ1-1; v_call: TRBV5-1; clone_size: many; cdr3_nt: TGCGCCAGCAGCTTGGGGGGACAGCGGGCAAACACTGAAGCTTTCTTT; cdr3_aa: CASSLGGQRANTEAFF
d_call: TRBD1; j_call: TRBJ2-5; v_call: TRBV29-1; clone_size: many; cdr3_nt: TGCAGCGTGTCGCCGGGACAGCAAGAGACCCAGTACTTC; cdr3_aa: CSVSPGQQETQYF
d_call: .; j_call: TRBJ2-1; v_call: TRBV7-6; clone_size: .; cdr3_nt: TGTGCCAGCAGCCCATCGGTGTACTCCTACAATGAGCAGTTCTTC; cdr3_aa: CASSPSVYSYNEQFF
d_call: TRBD1; j_call: TRBJ2-7; v_call: TRBV5-1; clone_size: many; cdr3_nt: TGCGCCAGCAGCGCCGACAGGGGCTACGAGCAGTACTTC; cdr3_aa: CASSADRGYEQYF
d_call: .; j_call: TRBJ2-5; v_call: TRBV4-2; clone_size: many; cdr3_nt: TGTGCCAGCAGCCAAGCCCAAGGGACCAACCAAGAGACCCAGTACTTC; cdr3_aa: CASSQAQGTNQETQYF
d_call: TRBD1; j_call: TRBJ2-5; v_call: TRBV7-2; clone_size: many; cdr3_nt: TGTGCCAGCAGCTTGAGGGACAGCGGATCCCAAGAGACCCAGTACTTC; cdr3_aa: CASSLRDSGSQETQYF
d_call: .; j_call: TRBJ2-3; v_call: TRBV4-2; clone_size: many; cdr3_nt: TGTGCCAGCAGCCAAGATATGGACCCAAATACGCAGTATTTT; cdr3_aa: CASSQDMDPNTQYF
d_call: TRBD1; j_call: TRBJ2-1; v_call: TRBV24-1; clone_size: many; cdr3_nt: TGTGCCACCAGTGATTTGCGGGAGACAGGGGGCATCGATGAGCAGTTCTTC; cdr3_aa: CATSDLRETGGIDEQFF
d_call: .; j_call: TRBJ1-5; v_call: TRBV7-2; clone_size: many; cdr3_nt: TGTGCCAGCAGCTTGGGGGGGCCTCAGCCCCAGCATTTT; cdr3_aa: CASSLGGPQPQHF
d_call: TRBD1; j_call: TRBJ1-1; v_call: TRBV13; clone_size: many; cdr3_nt: TGTGCCAGCACCTTTGGGGACAGGGGAGCTTTCTTT; cdr3_aa: CASTFGDRGAFF
d_call: .; j_call: TRBJ1-2; v_call: TRBV6-2/TRBV6-3; clone_size: .; cdr3_nt: TGTGCCAGCAGTTACTCGAGGGCAGCAACCAGATATGGCTACACCTTC; cdr3_aa: CASSYSRAATRYGYTF
d_call: .; j_call: TRBJ2-7; v_call: TRBV12-3/TRBV12-4; clone_size: many; cdr3_nt: TGTGCCAGCAGTTTAGGGACCCCGGACGAGCAGTACTTC; cdr3_aa: CASSLGTPDEQYF
d_call: .; j_call: TRBJ2-7; v_call: TRBV5-1; clone_size: many; cdr3_nt: TGCGCCAGCAGCTGGACGCACGAGCAGTACTTC; cdr3_aa: CASSWTHEQYF
d_call: .; j_call: TRBJ1-2; v_call: TRBV24-1; clone_size: many; cdr3_nt: TGTGCCACCAGTAATGGGAACTATGGCTACACCTTC; cdr3_aa: CATSNGNYGYTF
d_call: TRBD2; j_call: TRBJ2-3; v_call: TRBV18; clone_size: many; cdr3_nt: TGTGCCAGCTCACCACCGGGACTAGCGGGGACAGATACGCAGTATTTT; cdr3_aa: CASSPPGLAGTDTQYF
d_call: TRBD2; j_call: TRBJ2-1; v_call: TRBV6-6; clone_size: many; cdr3_nt: TGTGCCAGCATGGCGGGACTAGCCCCCAATGAGCAGTTCTTC; cdr3_aa: CASMAGLAPNEQFF
d_call: .; j_call: TRBJ1-1; v_call: TRBV10-3; clone_size: many; cdr3_nt: TGTGCCATCCGTGGGCAGGCAGACAACACTGAAGCTTTCTTT; cdr3_aa: CAIRGQADNTEAFF
d_call: .; j_call: TRBJ1-5; v_call: TRBV7-3; clone_size: many; cdr3_nt: TGTGCCGGAGACGGCGATCAGCCCCAGCATTTT; cdr3_aa: CAGDGDQPQHF
d_call: .; j_call: TRBJ2-1; v_call: TRBV3-1; clone_size: few; cdr3_nt: TGTGCCAGCAGCGGTCAGGGGTACAATGAGCAGTTCTTC; cdr3_aa: CASSGQGYNEQFF
d_call: .; j_call: TRBJ1-2; v_call: TRBV6-4; clone_size: many; cdr3_nt: TGTGCCAGCAGTGACCCCCGGAGGGGCTACACCTTC; cdr3_aa: CASSDPRRGYTF
d_call: .; j_call: TRBJ2-5; v_call: TRBV5-5; clone_size: many; cdr3_nt: TGTGCCAGCAGCTTGCGCAGGGGCCAAGAGACCCAGTACTTC; cdr3_aa: CASSLRRGQETQYF
d_call: TRBD2; j_call: TRBJ2-7; v_call: TRBV27; clone_size: many; cdr3_nt: TGTGCCAGCAGTTTTGCGGGGGGAAGCTCCTACGAGCAGTACTTC; cdr3_aa: CASSFAGGSSYEQYF
d_call: TRBD1; j_call: TRBJ1-4; v_call: TRBV13; clone_size: few; cdr3_nt: TGTGCCAGCAGCCCAAGGGACAGGGGGAATGAAAAACTGTTTTTT; cdr3_aa: CASSPRDRGNEKLFF
d_call: .; j_call: TRBJ1-1; v_call: TRBV27; clone_size: many; cdr3_nt: TGTGCCAGCAGTCAGGACTTGAGGACTGAAGCTTTCTTT; cdr3_aa: CASSQDLRTEAFF
d_call: TRBD2; j_call: TRBJ2-3; v_call: TRBV18; clone_size: many; cdr3_nt: TGTGCCAGCTCACCAAGTCAGCTAGCGGGGCCAGATACGCAGTATTTT; cdr3_aa: CASSPSQLAGPDTQYF
d_call: .; j_call: TRBJ1-2; v_call: TRBV12-3/TRBV12-4; clone_size: many; cdr3_nt: TGTGCCAGCAGTCCCGAGAGGCGGGGCTACACCTTC; cdr3_aa: CASSPERRGYTF
d_call: TRBD1; j_call: TRBJ2-7; v_call: TRBV3-1; clone_size: medium-sized; cdr3_nt: TGTGCCAGCAGCCACGGACAGGGTGGTCTCTACGAGCAGTACTTC; cdr3_aa: CASSHGQGGLYEQYF
d_call: TRBD2; j_call: TRBJ2-3; v_call: TRBV20-1; clone_size: many; cdr3_nt: TGCAGTGCTAGAGATGAAGCGGGGGTGGCAGATACGCAGTATTTT; cdr3_aa: CSARDEAGVADTQYF
d_call: TRBD1; j_call: TRBJ2-3; v_call: TRBV6-6; clone_size: many; cdr3_nt: TGTGCCAGCAGTCGCGTCGGGACAGGGGGCCCCACAGATACGCAGTATTTT; cdr3_aa: CASSRVGTGGPTDTQYF
d_call: TRBD1; j_call: TRBJ1-5; v_call: TRBV20-1; clone_size: many; cdr3_nt: TGCAGTGCTAGAGAAGGGGGCAATCAGCCCCAGAATTTT; cdr3_aa: CSAREGGNQPQNF
d_call: TRBD1; j_call: TRBJ1-5; v_call: TRBV2; clone_size: .; cdr3_nt: TGTGCCAGCCGGACAGGATACAATCAGCCCCAGAATTTT; cdr3_aa: CASRTGYNQPQNF
d_call: TRBD1; j_call: TRBJ2-7; v_call: TRBV7-6; clone_size: many; cdr3_nt: TGTGCCAGCAGCTTGGGGACAGGGCCCTACGAGCAGTACTTC; cdr3_aa: CASSLGTGPYEQYF
d_call: .; j_call: TRBJ1-2; v_call: TRBV27; clone_size: .; cdr3_nt: TGTGCCAGCAGTTTAAGAACAGGGATTAACTATGGCTACACCTTC; cdr3_aa: CASSLRTGINYGYTF
d_call: .; j_call: TRBJ2-5; v_call: TRBV12-3/TRBV12-4; clone_size: many; cdr3_nt: TGTGCCAGCAGACCTACAGGGTTCTCGGAGACCCAGTACTTC; cdr3_aa: CASRPTGFSETQYF
d_call: .; j_call: TRBJ2-7; v_call: TRBV5-1; clone_size: many; cdr3_nt: TGCGCCAGCAGCTTGAGGGGGGCAGGCTACGAGCAGTACTTC; cdr3_aa: CASSLRGAGYEQYF
d_call: .; j_call: TRBJ1-3; v_call: TRBV3-1; clone_size: many; cdr3_nt: TGTGCCAGCAGCCCCTGGATGGGGAGGGGCCCTGGAAACACCATATATTTT; cdr3_aa: CASSPWMGRGPGNTIYF
d_call: TRBD2; j_call: TRBJ2-1; v_call: TRBV7-2; clone_size: many; cdr3_nt: TGTGCCAGCAGCACTTGGACTAGCGGGGGGGCATCATATGAGCAGTTCTTC; cdr3_aa: CASSTWTSGGASYEQFF
d_call: TRBD2; j_call: TRBJ2-1; v_call: TRBV6-5; clone_size: many; cdr3_nt: TGTGCCAGCAGTTACTATCGGGGGGTTCAATACAATGAGCAGTTCTTC; cdr3_aa: CASSYYRGVQYNEQFF
d_call: .; j_call: TRBJ1-1; v_call: TRBV9; clone_size: many; cdr3_nt: TGTGCCAGCAGCGCCTCACCCACCTTAATGTCTGAAGCTTTCTTT; cdr3_aa: CASSASPTLMSEAFF
d_call: .; j_call: TRBJ1-5; v_call: TRBV12-3/TRBV12-4; clone_size: many; cdr3_nt: TGTGCCAGCAGTTTGCGGGACGATACACAGCCCCAGCATTTT; cdr3_aa: CASSLRDDTQPQHF
d_call: .; j_call: TRBJ1-5; v_call: TRBV7-6; clone_size: many; cdr3_nt: TGTGCCAGCAGCCTAAGCAATCAGCCCCAGCATTTT; cdr3_aa: CASSLSNQPQHF
d_call: .; j_call: TRBJ2-1; v_call: TRBV20-1; clone_size: many; cdr3_nt: TGCAGTGCTCCCCGGGACTCCAATGAGCAGTTCTTC; cdr3_aa: CSAPRDSNEQFF
d_call: TRBD2; j_call: TRBJ2-4; v_call: TRBV7-2; clone_size: many; cdr3_nt: TGTGCCAGCAGCTTGGGACTAGCGGGGGGGCAGGTGGGCAAAAACATTCAGTACTTC; cdr3_aa: CASSLGLAGGQVGKNIQYF
d_call: .; j_call: TRBJ2-1; v_call: TRBV20-1; clone_size: .; cdr3_nt: TGCAGTGCTAGAGCTCGGGACTCCACAGGCGATGAGCAGTTCTTC; cdr3_aa: CSARARDSTGDEQFF
d_call: .; j_call: TRBJ2-3; v_call: TRBV29-1; clone_size: many; cdr3_nt: TGCAGCGCCAACTCACGGAGCTCTAGCACAGATACGCAGTATTTT; cdr3_aa: CSANSRSSSTDTQYF
d_call: .; j_call: TRBJ2-1; v_call: TRBV11-3; clone_size: many; cdr3_nt: TGTGCCAGCAGCTCACTTCAGGGCAATGAGCAGTTCTTC; cdr3_aa: CASSSLQGNEQFF
d_call: .; j_call: TRBJ1-1; v_call: TRBV6-2/TRBV6-3; clone_size: many; cdr3_nt: TGTGCCAGCAGTTCCGACAGGAGAGGTGGGAACACTGAAGCTTTCTTT; cdr3_aa: CASSSDRRGGNTEAFF
d_call: TRBD2; j_call: TRBJ2-1; v_call: TRBV3-1; clone_size: many; cdr3_nt: TGTGCCAGCAGCCAAGGAGCGGGATTCTACAATGAGCAGTTCTTC; cdr3_aa: CASSQGAGFYNEQFF
d_call: .; j_call: TRBJ1-1; v_call: TRBV28; clone_size: many; cdr3_nt: TGTGCCAGCAGTTTACACAGTGGAGGGACTGAAGCTTTCTTT; cdr3_aa: CASSLHSGGTEAFF
d_call: .; j_call: TRBJ1-3; v_call: TRBV12-3/TRBV12-4; clone_size: many; cdr3_nt: TGTGCCAGCAGGGGGGACAAAACTCACTCTGGAAACACCATATATTTT; cdr3_aa: CASRGDKTHSGNTIYF
d_call: TRBD2; j_call: TRBJ2-7; v_call: TRBV7-2; clone_size: many; cdr3_nt: TGTGCCAGCAGCTTAGCCGGTACGGGGGGCGAGCAGTACTTC; cdr3_aa: CASSLAGTGGEQYF